The present T cell receptor (beta chain) was sequenced within a study of T cell responses to AZD1222 COVID-19 vaccine. The table lists this clone with a count of one. Its antigen is unknown. Sequencing was performed with immunoSEQ multiplex PCR; in TCRdb, only in-frame clones are kept and a portion is missing. The data contain under 130,000 clones, nearly 90% of them singletons. This CDR3 region has 16 residues. Trimming stripped 6 bases from V and 7 bases from J, with 21 bases between. Per the germline V gene, CDR1 is SNHLY and CDR2 is FYNNEI. The study, taken as a whole, reports: At baseline, seropositivity was found in only a handful of AZD1222 recipients. White British people made up most donors, females outnumbered males, and clonal diversity was possibly underestimated. Reportedly, close to half of spike-specific TCRs are directed against unmutated variant regions. Two AZD1222 administrations were followed by greater Spike-specific TCR breadth and depth.

This receptor was identified in an adult who received the AZD1222 COVID-19 vaccine. This chain connects TRBV2 to TRBJ1-4; D gene ambiguous. The sample consisted of peripheral blood, taken 28 days after the second AZD1222 dose. CDR3 nucleotide sequence: TGTGCCAGCAGGGGGTTCGTTTCGGGGTCTAGTGAAAAACTGTTTTTT. This codes for CASRGFVSGSSEKLFF.